This T cell receptor beta chain comes out of a study of cytomegalovirus exposure and HLA in healthy donors. Study details: An early data release held 80 million or so unique TCRs from HLA-typed donors. Findings and caveats of the study: In a later analysis, TCR association rates varied by HLA locus: DRB1 most, HLA-C fewest. The HLA-A and HLA-B alleles of most subjects were reportedly predicted accurately from TCR beta sequences.

The study ran its PCR with 60 Vbeta and 13 Jbeta primers. TCRdb's copy holds only in-frame clones and misses some; the assay was immunoSEQ multiplex PCR. The repertoire includes 65,000 to 90,000 clones, 73% of them detected once, and 16% sits in the top ten. As to this clone: Its matching antigen is unknown.

The CDR3 has 15 residues. Germline CDR1 SGDLS, CDR2 YYNGEE. V lost 4 bases, J lost 0 bases, and 11 bases lay in between. This TCR was sampled from a woman between 40 and 55 years old in good health and CMV-seropositive. The sequencing sample was made of PBMCs. The chain employs TRBV9 and TRBJ1-5, with D unclear. CDR3 nucleotides: TGTGCCAGCAGCCCTGATCTCTATAGCAATCAGCCCCAGCATTTT. The encoded protein is CASSPDLYSNQPQHF.